This T cell receptor beta chain was sequenced in a study of T cells after yellow fever vaccination (dated by TCRdb to the late 2010s). For the study in its entirety: Memory subsets (EM, EMRA, CM and Tscm) were sorted on a BD FACS Aria III using CD3, CD45RA, CCR7 and CD95 staining. The SMART-Seq v4 Ultra Low Input RNA kit was used to prepare libraries from fractions with low cell numbers. Bulk TCR alpha and beta repertoires were sequenced longitudinally to track T-cell clones before and after primary and booster YFV17D yellow fever vaccination. Two healthy male donors made up the cohort, one aged 18 to 30 years and the other aged 30 to 39 years. Bulk PBMC replicates and cell subsets were isolated from blood drawn at multiple timepoints before and after both primary and secondary immunization. Memory subsets were sorted on days 0, 15 and 45 and at 18 months after primary vaccination, and on days 0, 15 and 45 after the 30-year booster. Overall results and qualifications from the work: On day 0, almost all vaccine-responding clonotypes were below detection in the sorted memory subsets. Computational filtering was needed because FACS-sorted repertoires could contain abundant contaminating clonotypes from the bulk population. A small fraction of clonotypes showed up in both the CD4 and CD8 compartments, probably as a result of convergent recombination. Compared with the primary T-cell response, the secondary T-cell response was weaker but faster, peaking on day 5 rather than day 15. Most clones expanded after primary vaccination (96% of CD4 and 88% of CD8) were re-detected after the booster, suggesting that broad memory maintenance occurred. Because only a couple of donors were included in the study, the extent to which the findings can be generalized is limited.

Ten or more counts support this clonotype. No quality values exist for individual bases; no much larger clone is one base distant. Synthesis of TCR cDNA relied on 5'RACE template switching, a step that introduced a universal primer site along with unique molecular identifiers. Priming for cDNA synthesis came from both the TCR alpha and TCR beta constant segments. Library amplification used two PCR steps, and the second PCR step added sample barcodes and sequencing adapters. Sequencing of libraries was performed on Illumina HiSeq 2500 (2x100 bp) or NovaSeq (2x150 bp). In the source study's methods: MIGEC was used to demultiplex reads and collapse the reads into UMI consensus sequences, and MiXCR was used for V(D)J alignment. Vaccine-responding clonotypes were identified with edgeR using replicate PBMC samples, with FDR below 0.01 and a log2 fold change above 5 up to day 15 being required. Each bulk clonotype was labeled CD4 or CD8 based on which sequenced repertoire, CD4 or CD8, contained the clonotype at higher abundance. Clonotype frequencies in memory subsets were weighted by FACS-sorted cell numbers to estimate each clone's distribution across memory phenotypes. The public reads were reprocessed in TCRdb via fastp at Q25 and MiXCR, keeping in-frame beta chains. Every distinct CDR3 protein forms one entry, paired with its most common genes and DNA. It is TCRdb's table, rather than the study itself, that gives the V and J calls and clone size. The sample data list 3,500 to 5,000 distinct CDR3 sequences, and 7.5% to 9% of these were observed just once. Around 68% of the sample lies in the top ten.

Taken from the germline V gene, the CDR1 and CDR2 loops are SGHRS and YFSETQ. Counted from cysteine to phenylalanine, this CDR3 has 15 amino acids. The retained sequence is limited to the CDR3, 45 bases, with the frame set at the first base. V is pared back by 4 bases and J by 2 bases, with 13 bases lying between the germline termini. The treatment or condition label, read with the paper, signifies: live attenuated yellow fever vaccine strain. PBMCs were isolated from peripheral blood using a standard Ficoll-Paque protocol. For sorted memory subsets, RNA extraction was done with the RNeasy Micro Kit.

The chain is assembled from TRBV5-1 and TRBJ2-1; the D gene lacks a confident call. The TCR originated in a man aged 18 to 30 who received the YFV17D yellow fever vaccine. Sequencing used PBMCs, either bulk or a sorted T-cell subset (CD4+, CD8+, memory, or dextramer-sorted; not recorded which), obtained 45 days after the first yellow fever vaccination. Here is the DNA: TGCGCCAGCAGCCTGGACCGGCATGCCTACAATGAGCAGTTCTTC. This is translated as CASSLDRHAYNEQFF.